A selection of T cell receptor beta chains follows, all from one sample in a study of CD8 T cells in Susac syndrome. TCRdb itself ran the immunoSEQ multiplex PCR reads through MiXCR, one entry per CDR3 protein. The sample yields approximately 120,000 distinct CDR3 sequences, about nine tenths seen once. Sequences were obtained from CD4+ T cells from PBMCs. These receptors were collected from a human donor in good health. CDR3s include the opening cysteine and the closing phenylalanine or tryptophan. Fields, in order: V gene, D gene, J gene, clone size, CDR3 DNA, CDR3 protein. D genes are given only for firm matches. Expanded clones get a size class; other rows say once, few or many, or leave the size out.

>TRBV19|TRBD1|TRBJ2-7|.
TGTGCCAGTAGTATATCAGTGGGACAGGGCTACGAGCAGTACTTC
CASSISVGQGYEQYF
>TRBV24-1|.|TRBJ2-3|.
TGTGCCACCAGTGATAATGGAGTTTCCACAGATACGCAGTATTTT
CATSDNGVSTDTQYF
>TRBV27|TRBD1|TRBJ2-5|.
TGTGCCAGCAGCCGCCAGGGACAGTGGGGGGAGACCCAGTACTTC
CASSRQGQWGETQYF
>TRBV19|.|TRBJ2-2|.
TGTGCCAGTAGTATCGGCAGACTAACCGGGGAGCTGTTTTTT
CASSIGRLTGELFF
>TRBV29-1|.|TRBJ2-1|.
TGCAGCGTTGTACGGGTTGGAAACAATGAGCAGTTCTTC
CSVVRVGNNEQFF
>TRBV19|.|TRBJ2-7|.
TGTGCCACCACAACAGGAGCCTACGAGCAGTACTTC
CATTTGAYEQYF
>TRBV5-6|TRBD1|TRBJ2-7|.
TGTGCCAGCAGCTTGTCCACACAGGGGTACGAGCAGTACTTC
CASSLSTQGYEQYF
>TRBV19|.|TRBJ2-1|.
TGTGCCAGTAGTATAGCATGGCAGGCGAATGAGCAGTTCTTC
CASSIAWQANEQFF
>TRBV7-2|.|TRBJ2-7|.
TGTGCCAGCAGCGCCAGGGTTTTGTACGAGCAGTACTTC
CASSARVLYEQYF
>TRBV6-1|TRBD1|TRBJ1-4|once
TGTGCCAGCAGCCGAGACAGGGACCCTCGTGGATCTAATGAAAAACTGTTTTTT
CASSRDRDPRGSNEKLFF
>TRBV2|.|TRBJ1-5|.
TGTGCCAGCAGTGAAACAGGTCAGCCCCAGCATTTT
CASSETGQPQHF
>TRBV29-1|TRBD2|TRBJ2-2|.
TGCAGCGTTGAGGAACGGGGACTAGGGAACACCGGGGAGCTGTTTTTT
CSVEERGLGNTGELFF
>TRBV14|.|TRBJ1-4|.
TGTGCCAGCAGCCAAGATTTCGGCGAAAAACTGTTTTTT
CASSQDFGEKLFF
>TRBV12-3/TRBV12-4|TRBD2|TRBJ2-2|.
TGTGCCAGCAGTGGGACTACTCACACCGGGGAGCTGTTTTTT
CASSGTTHTGELFF
>TRBV5-1|.|TRBJ2-7|once
TGCGCCAGCAGCTTGGGAGCCATCGCCTACGAGCAGTACTTC
CASSLGAIAYEQYF
>TRBV7-9|TRBD1|TRBJ1-2|.
TGTGCCAGCAGCCTCGACGGACAGGGGCACGACTATGGCTACACCTTC
CASSLDGQGHDYGYTF
>TRBV6-5|.|TRBJ2-3|.
TGTGCCAGCAGTTACCGAGATACGCAGTATTTT
CASSYRDTQYF
>TRBV12-3/TRBV12-4|.|TRBJ2-2|.
TGTGCCAGCAGCACCGGTGGGACCGGGGAGCTGTTTTTT
CASSTGGTGELFF
>TRBV6-2/TRBV6-3|TRBD1|TRBJ1-1|.
TGTGCCAGCAGTACAGGGGAGGGTCGTTACACTGAAGCTTTCTTT
CASSTGEGRYTEAFF
>TRBV2|TRBD1|TRBJ2-5|.
TGTGCCAGCAGCAAAGGGACAGTGCAAGAGACCCAGTACTTC
CASSKGTVQETQYF
>TRBV7-2|TRBD1|TRBJ1-1|.
TGTGCCAGCAGGAAGGACAGGGGGCGGTACACTGAAGCTTTCTTT
CASRKDRGRYTEAFF
>TRBV9|.|TRBJ2-7|.
TGTGCCAGCAGCGTAGACAGGCTCGGCGAGCAGTACTTC
CASSVDRLGEQYF
>TRBV7-2|TRBD1|TRBJ2-3|.
TGTGCCAGCAGCTTATCGTCACAGGGGGATCAATATTTT
CASSLSSQGDQYF
>TRBV7-2|.|TRBJ1-1|.
TGTGCCAGCCGCACGTCGAGGACCCGGGGGGACACTGAAGCTTTCTTT
CASRTSRTRGDTEAFF
>TRBV12-3/TRBV12-4|.|TRBJ1-1|.
TGTGCCAGCAGTTCCCCCGGTAGGACACCGAACACTGAAGCTTTCTTT
CASSSPGRTPNTEAFF
>TRBV7-8|.|TRBJ1-3|.
TGTGCCAGCAGCTTTAACACCGGAAACACCATATATTTT
CASSFNTGNTIYF
>TRBV15|.|TRBJ2-2|.
TGTGCCACCAGCAGAGACCCAACCGGGGAGCTGTTTTTT
CATSRDPTGELFF
>TRBV29-1|.|TRBJ2-1|.
TGCAGCGTTGAAGTGGGTTTCCGCTCCCCGCAAATCGGGCAGTTCTTC
CSVEVGFRSPQIGQFF
>TRBV4-3|.|TRBJ1-6|.
TGCGCCAGCAGTACAATGGGGGGAGATTCACCCCTCCACTTT
CASSTMGGDSPLHF
>TRBV11-1|.|TRBJ1-1|.
TGTGCCAGCAGGGCTACAACTATTGGAGCTTTCTTT
CASRATTIGAFF
>TRBV7-2|TRBD2|TRBJ2-1|.
TGTGCCAGCACGCAGGTAGCGGGGGGTCAGCAGTTCTTC
CASTQVAGGQQFF
>TRBV6-2/TRBV6-3|.|TRBJ2-6|.
TGTGCCAGCCTTACGTCAGGGGCGGCTGGGGCCAACGTCCTGACTTTC
CASLTSGAAGANVLTF
>TRBV19|TRBD2|TRBJ2-5|once
TGTGCCAGTAGTATCTCAGCGGGGGGGCAAGAGACCCAGTACTTC
CASSISAGGQETQYF
>TRBV24-1|.|TRBJ1-5|.
TGTGCCACCAGTGACCTCAGACAAGCCCAGCCCCAGCATTTT
CATSDLRQAQPQHF
>TRBV5-1|.|TRBJ2-5|.
TGCGCCAGCAGCTTGTCCCCCGTAAGGGAGGCCCAGTACTTC
CASSLSPVREAQYF
>TRBV7-2|TRBD2|TRBJ2-7|.
TGTGCCAGCAGCTTAGCCACTAGCGGGAGGCATCGAGCCTACGAGCAGTACTTC
CASSLATSGRHRAYEQYF
>TRBV20-1|.|TRBJ1-1|.
TGCAGTGCTAGAATCACTGAAGCTTTCTTT
CSARITEAFF
>TRBV10-3|.|TRBJ2-2|.
TGTGCCATCAAGTCGGACTCCAACACCGGGGAGCTGTTTTTT
CAIKSDSNTGELFF
>TRBV12-3/TRBV12-4|.|TRBJ1-1|.
TGTGCCAGCAGTCCATGGGGGGGGCTAGGGACTGAAGCTTTCTTT
CASSPWGGLGTEAFF
>TRBV19|.|TRBJ1-5|.
TGTGCCAGTAGATGGGAGAATAGCAATCAGCCCCAGCATTTT
CASRWENSNQPQHF
>TRBV7-2|.|TRBJ1-2|.
TGTGCCAGCAGCTTAGAGGCAGGAATAGCCTATGGCTACACCTTC
CASSLEAGIAYGYTF
>TRBV7-6|.|TRBJ2-3|once
TGTGCCAGCAGCCCCGCGGGGACAGATACGCAGTATTTT
CASSPAGTDTQYF
>TRBV4-2|.|TRBJ1-3|.
TGTGCCAGCAGCCAAGATCGGGCAGGGAGCTCTGGAAACACCATATATTTT
CASSQDRAGSSGNTIYF
>TRBV29-1|.|TRBJ1-1|.
TGCAGCGCCTTATCCGGGACGAACACTGAAGCTTTCTTT
CSALSGTNTEAFF
>TRBV9|TRBD1|TRBJ1-1|.
TGTGCCAGCAGCACCGGGACAGGGGGCATAACTGAAGCTTTCTTT
CASSTGTGGITEAFF